The rows below give T cell receptor beta chains drawn from one sample of a study of OX40 agonist ivuxolimab in advanced cancers. The data were produced by immunoSEQ multiplex PCR, yet TCRdb's version contains in-frame clones alone and is incomplete. The table includes some 54,000 clones, under 85% detected once. The sample was CD4+ or CD8+ T cells sorted from blood, taken in a trial of the OX40 agonist ivuxolimab. Source of these receptors: an adult with an advanced solid tumor such as melanoma, head and neck, liver or kidney cancer. Both conserved end residues are part of each CDR3. A D gene is named only where the DNA matches it firmly. Clone size is not always given. Where it is, it says once, few, many or a class for expanded clones.

j_gene: TRBJ2-3; abundance: once; v_gene: TRBV29-1; d_gene: TRBD2; len: 15; CDR3aa: CSVAPTSGAADTQYF; CDR3nt: TGCAGCGTCGCCCCGACTAGCGGGGCCGCAGATACGCAGTATTTT
j_gene: TRBJ1-3; abundance: -; v_gene: TRBV6-5; d_gene: -; len: 15; CDR3aa: CASSLDRSSGNTIYF; CDR3nt: TGTGCCAGCAGCCTAGACCGGAGCTCTGGAAACACCATATATTTT
j_gene: TRBJ2-5; abundance: -; v_gene: TRBV10-3; d_gene: -; len: 12; CDR3aa: CAISESEETQHF; CDR3nt: TGTGCCATCAGTGAGTCGGAAGAGACCCAGCACTTC
j_gene: TRBJ1-2; abundance: -; v_gene: TRBV6-1; d_gene: -; len: 14; CDR3aa: CASSERGPNYGYTF; CDR3nt: TGTGCCAGCAGTGAAAGGGGACCCAACTATGGCTACACCTTC
j_gene: TRBJ1-1; abundance: -; v_gene: TRBV18; d_gene: -; len: 13; CDR3aa: CASSPAGQAEAFF; CDR3nt: TGTGCCAGCTCACCGGCAGGGCAGGCTGAAGCTTTCTTT
j_gene: TRBJ1-5; abundance: -; v_gene: TRBV19; d_gene: TRBD1; len: 13; CDR3aa: CASSRDRGEPQHF; CDR3nt: TGTGCCAGTAGCAGGGACAGGGGAGAGCCCCAGCATTTT
j_gene: TRBJ1-1; abundance: -; v_gene: TRBV11-2; d_gene: TRBD1; len: 13; CDR3aa: CASSPDRGTEAFF; CDR3nt: TGTGCCAGCAGCCCGGACAGGGGAACTGAAGCTTTCTTT
j_gene: TRBJ2-5; abundance: once; v_gene: TRBV5-6; d_gene: -; len: 14; CDR3aa: CASSLVGRQETQYF; CDR3nt: TGTGCCAGCAGCTTGGTGGGGAGACAAGAGACCCAGTACTTC
j_gene: TRBJ1-4; abundance: -; v_gene: TRBV4-3; d_gene: -; len: 16; CDR3aa: CASSQDPPGGREKLFF; CDR3nt: TGCGCCAGCAGCCAAGATCCCCCGGGGGGAAGGGAAAAACTGTTTTTT
j_gene: TRBJ1-2; abundance: -; v_gene: TRBV13; d_gene: -; len: 13; CDR3aa: CASSRPLARGYTF; CDR3nt: TGTGCCAGCAGCCGACCCCTGGCCCGGGGCTACACCTTC
j_gene: TRBJ2-7; abundance: -; v_gene: TRBV6-1; d_gene: TRBD1; len: 15; CDR3aa: CASSERTGGRGEQYF; CDR3nt: TGTGCCAGCAGTGAAAGGACAGGGGGCCGGGGCGAGCAGTACTTC
j_gene: TRBJ2-3; abundance: once; v_gene: TRBV4-3; d_gene: TRBD2; len: 16; CDR3aa: CASSQESPGGPSTQYF; CDR3nt: TGCGCCAGCAGCCAAGAATCCCCGGGGGGGCCCAGTACGCAGTATTTT
j_gene: TRBJ1-2; abundance: -; v_gene: TRBV4-3; d_gene: TRBD1; len: 16; CDR3aa: CASSQEPRGGDYGYTF; CDR3nt: TGCGCCAGCAGCCAAGAACCCAGGGGGGGGGACTATGGCTACACCTTC
j_gene: TRBJ2-6; abundance: -; v_gene: TRBV7-9; d_gene: -; len: 15; CDR3aa: CASSRGSSGANVLTF; CDR3nt: TGTGCCAGCAGCCGGGGATCCTCTGGGGCCAACGTCCTGACTTTC
j_gene: TRBJ2-7; abundance: -; v_gene: TRBV5-5; d_gene: -; len: 14; CDR3aa: CASSLLRGTGEQYF; CDR3nt: TGTGCCAGCAGCCTATTACGCGGGACCGGGGAGCAGTACTTC
j_gene: TRBJ2-6; abundance: -; v_gene: TRBV1; d_gene: -; len: 16; CDR3aa: CTTRQAGDSGANVLTF; CDR3nt: TGCACTACGAGGCAGGCCGGGGACTCTGGGGCCAACGTCCTGACTTTC
j_gene: TRBJ1-1; abundance: -; v_gene: TRBV11-2; d_gene: -; len: 13; CDR3aa: CASSLVGGTEAFF; CDR3nt: TGTGCCAGCAGCTTAGTAGGGGGCACTGAAGCTTTCTTT
j_gene: TRBJ2-7; abundance: -; v_gene: TRBV7-2; d_gene: -; len: 18; CDR3aa: CASSLVGVGKGPSYEQYF; CDR3nt: TGTGCCAGCAGCTTAGTGGGGGTAGGCAAAGGTCCATCCTACGAGCAGTACTTC
j_gene: TRBJ2-2; abundance: few; v_gene: TRBV5-1; d_gene: -; len: 14; CDR3aa: CASSVGSTAGELFF; CDR3nt: TGCGCCAGCAGCGTGGGCAGCACGGCCGGGGAGCTGTTTTTT
j_gene: TRBJ2-2; abundance: once; v_gene: TRBV18; d_gene: TRBD1; len: 14; CDR3aa: CASPQGPNTGELFF; CDR3nt: TGTGCCAGCCCACAGGGGCCGAACACCGGGGAGCTGTTTTTT
j_gene: TRBJ1-5; abundance: -; v_gene: TRBV2; d_gene: -; len: 15; CDR3aa: CASGKDTNSNQPQHF; CDR3nt: TGTGCCAGCGGCAAAGACACAAATAGCAATCAGCCCCAGCATTTT
j_gene: TRBJ2-7; abundance: -; v_gene: TRBV5-5; d_gene: TRBD2; len: 14; CDR3aa: CASRASGAVNEQYF; CDR3nt: TGTGCCAGCAGGGCTAGCGGGGCAGTGAACGAGCAGTACTTC
j_gene: TRBJ1-2; abundance: -; v_gene: TRBV18; d_gene: TRBD1; len: 14; CDR3aa: CASSPTGGSYGYTF; CDR3nt: TGTGCCAGCTCACCGACAGGGGGGAGTTATGGCTACACCTTC
j_gene: TRBJ2-5; abundance: -; v_gene: TRBV5-4; d_gene: -; len: 13; CDR3aa: CASSLSRAETQYF; CDR3nt: TGTGCCAGCAGCTTATCCAGGGCAGAGACCCAGTACTTC
j_gene: TRBJ1-2; abundance: few; v_gene: TRBV6-5; d_gene: TRBD1; len: 14; CDR3aa: CASSSPGQGSGYTF; CDR3nt: TGTGCCAGCAGTTCCCCGGGACAGGGTAGTGGCTACACCTTC
j_gene: TRBJ1-2; abundance: medium-sized; v_gene: TRBV2; d_gene: TRBD1; len: 13; CDR3aa: CASTARDSYGYTF; CDR3nt: TGTGCCAGCACCGCGCGGGACAGCTATGGCTACACCTTC
j_gene: TRBJ1-4; abundance: -; v_gene: TRBV7-2; d_gene: -; len: 13; CDR3aa: CASSLNRNEKLFF; CDR3nt: TGTGCCAGCAGCTTGAACAGGAATGAAAAACTGTTTTTT
j_gene: TRBJ2-1; abundance: -; v_gene: TRBV5-1; d_gene: TRBD2; len: 15; CDR3aa: CASSLGGGSYNEQFF; CDR3nt: TGCGCCAGCAGCTTGGGGGGAGGGTCCTACAATGAGCAGTTCTTC
j_gene: TRBJ1-2; abundance: -; v_gene: TRBV7-9; d_gene: -; len: 12; CDR3aa: CASSREVYGYTF; CDR3nt: TGTGCCAGCAGCCGGGAGGTCTATGGCTACACCTTC
j_gene: TRBJ1-1; abundance: few; v_gene: TRBV7-8; d_gene: -; len: 16; CDR3aa: CASSLVGSGVNTEAFF; CDR3nt: TGTGCCAGCAGTCTAGTTGGGTCGGGGGTGAACACTGAAGCTTTCTTT
j_gene: TRBJ2-3; abundance: -; v_gene: TRBV13; d_gene: TRBD2; len: 15; CDR3aa: CASSPTSGMSWTQYF; CDR3nt: TGTGCCAGCAGCCCGACTAGCGGGATGAGCTGGACGCAGTATTTT
j_gene: TRBJ2-1; abundance: once; v_gene: TRBV5-4; d_gene: -; len: 16; CDR3aa: CASSLDGRGFGNEQFF; CDR3nt: TGTGCCAGCAGCTTGGACGGCAGGGGATTCGGCAATGAGCAGTTCTTC
j_gene: TRBJ2-3; abundance: -; v_gene: TRBV10-3; d_gene: TRBD1; len: 15; CDR3aa: CAIEASGGLTDTQYF; CDR3nt: TGTGCCATCGAAGCCTCAGGGGGCTTAACAGATACGCAGTATTTT
j_gene: TRBJ2-1; abundance: medium-sized; v_gene: TRBV5-1; d_gene: -; len: 13; CDR3aa: CASSLVTNNEQFF; CDR3nt: TGCGCCAGCAGCTTGGTAACTAACAATGAGCAGTTCTTC
j_gene: TRBJ2-1; abundance: -; v_gene: TRBV5-1; d_gene: TRBD2; len: 17; CDR3aa: CASSLAASGSLYNEQFF; CDR3nt: TGCGCCAGCAGCTTGGCGGCTAGCGGGAGTTTGTACAATGAGCAGTTCTTC
j_gene: TRBJ1-2; abundance: -; v_gene: TRBV28; d_gene: TRBD1; len: 17; CDR3aa: CASSLPPPTGAVDGYTF; CDR3nt: TGTGCCAGCAGTTTGCCCCCCCCTACAGGGGCGGTGGATGGCTACACCTTC
j_gene: TRBJ1-4; abundance: -; v_gene: TRBV19; d_gene: TRBD1; len: 18; CDR3aa: CASSIQDRGPRTKEKLFF; CDR3nt: TGTGCCAGTAGTATTCAGGACAGGGGCCCTAGAACCAAAGAAAAACTGTTTTTT
j_gene: TRBJ2-6; abundance: -; v_gene: TRBV2; d_gene: -; len: 15; CDR3aa: CASNKDQSGANVLTF; CDR3nt: TGTGCCAGCAACAAAGACCAATCTGGGGCCAACGTCCTGACTTTC
j_gene: TRBJ2-7; abundance: -; v_gene: TRBV29-1; d_gene: TRBD2; len: 14; CDR3aa: CSVEGGSGSTEQYF; CDR3nt: TGCAGCGTTGAGGGCGGTAGCGGGAGCACCGAGCAGTACTTC
j_gene: TRBJ1-2; abundance: -; v_gene: TRBV30; d_gene: -; len: 12; CDR3aa: CAWNPINYGYTF; CDR3nt: TGTGCCTGGAATCCGATTAACTATGGCTACACCTTC
j_gene: TRBJ1-2; abundance: -; v_gene: TRBV18; d_gene: TRBD1; len: 15; CDR3aa: CASSGFGTGFYGYTF; CDR3nt: TGTGCCAGCTCAGGTTTCGGGACAGGATTTTATGGCTACACCTTC
j_gene: TRBJ1-1; abundance: -; v_gene: TRBV4-2; d_gene: -; len: 15; CDR3aa: CASRTEITVFTEAFF; CDR3nt: TGTGCCAGCCGGACAGAGATTACGGTTTTTACTGAAGCTTTCTTT
j_gene: TRBJ1-5; abundance: few; v_gene: TRBV10-2; d_gene: TRBD1; len: 17; CDR3aa: CASSRGTGRWSNQPQHF; CDR3nt: TGCGCCAGCAGTAGGGGGACAGGGAGGTGGAGCAATCAGCCCCAGCATTTT
j_gene: TRBJ2-7; abundance: few; v_gene: TRBV2; d_gene: -; len: 12; CDR3aa: CASSLSDYEQYF; CDR3nt: TGTGCCAGCAGCTTATCAGACTACGAGCAGTACTTC
j_gene: TRBJ1-1; abundance: -; v_gene: TRBV27; d_gene: TRBD1; len: 16; CDR3aa: CASSNRDRAFGTEAFF; CDR3nt: TGTGCCAGCAGTAACCGGGACAGGGCATTCGGCACTGAAGCTTTCTTT